Below, 13 T cell receptor beta chains from the same sample are listed, as sequenced in a study of blood T cell repertoires in COVID-19. Profiled with immunoSEQ multiplex PCR; TCRdb holds only in-frame clones, not every one. The sample carries about 280,000 clones, approximately 84% recorded once. What was sequenced was peripheral blood. The receptors stem from a woman in her twenties or thirties who had recovered from COVID-19.

A word on this clone: One end of the junction is discordant with germline, which a read error may explain. This chain connects TRBV5-1 to TRBJ1-1; TRBD1 is a possible D gene (6 bases). The CDR3 is 15 amino acids. CDR1 SGHRS and CDR2 YFSETQ come from the germline V gene. In nucleotides, the CDR3 is TGCGCCCGCAGGGCGGGGGGGGCGGAGAACACTGAAGCTTTCTTT. This sequence encodes CARRAGGAENTEAFF.

The V call is TRBV27, the J call TRBJ1-5; D not resolved. V lost 2 bases and J 3 bases, leaving 8 bases between the germline ends. Per the germline V gene, CDR1 is MNHEY and CDR2 is SMNVEV (reference sequence). This CDR3 contains 14 residues. CDR3 bases: TGTGCCAGCAGTTTAACCGGGTTCAATCAGCCCCAGCATTTT. It yields the protein CASSLTGFNQPQHF.

The V call is TRBV7-6, the J call TRBJ2-2; no definite D call. This CDR3 is built from 13 residues. Germline V gene lookup returns CDR1 SGHVS and CDR2 FNYEAQ. The V end lost 1 base, the J end lost 3 bases, and 3 bases lay between the germline ends. The CDR3 nucleotides read TGTGCCAGCAGCTTAGTCTACACCGGGGAGCTGTTTTTT. Protein: CASSLVYTGELFF.

The rearrangement uses TRBV6-4 and TRBJ1-1; 7 bases match TRBD1. Losses at the gene ends were 6 bases for V and 5 bases for J; bases not matched to a gene: 6. There are 13 residues in the CDR3. Per the germline V gene, CDR1 is MRHNA and CDR2 is SNTAGT. The CDR3 bases are TGTGCCAGCAGCGCGACAGGGCGGACTGAAGCTTTCTTT. It codes for CASSATGRTEAFF.

The chain links TRBV4-1 to TRBJ1-2; possible D gene TRBD1, 6 bases. Germline CDR1 is MGHRA and CDR2 is YSYEKL. This CDR3 comprises 14 residues. Trimming pared 3 bases from V and 8 bases from J, leaving 16 bases between. The CDR3 DNA reads as TGCGCCAGCAGCCACGAATTATCTGGGGGCGGCTACACCTTC. Translated, it gives CASSHELSGGGYTF.

In this sample, this clone turned up once. The V and J genes are TRBV21-1 and TRBJ2-5; TRBD2 was called by the table and not checked on the DNA. TRBV21-1 is a pseudogene locus. The CDR3 has 12 residues. The CDR3 nucleotides are TGTGCCAGCAGCTTCAGGACTAGGTCCCAGTACTTC. It codes for CASSFRTRSQYF.

V and J are TRBV7-2 and TRBJ2-3, with TRBD2 matching over 10 bases. Germline V gene lookup returns CDR1 SGHTA and CDR2 FQGNSA. Trimming at V came to 6 bases and at J to 13 bases, leaving 7 bases not matched to a gene. The CDR3 covers 12 residues. The CDR3: CASRPTSGVEYF. CDR3 nucleotide sequence: TGTGCCAGCAGGCCTACTAGCGGGGTAGAGTATTTT.

This chain links TRBV7-6 with TRBJ2-2; 7 nucleotides line up with TRBD1. The CDR3 runs 15 residues. CDR1 and CDR2 from the germline V gene are SGHVS and FNYEAQ. With 2 bases clipped from V and 1 base from J, the junction kept 1 base outside the gene matches. The CDR3, as DNA: TGTGCCAGCAGCTTAAGACAGGGGAACACCGGGGAGCTGTTTTTT. Translated, it gives CASSLRQGNTGELFF.

The table lists this clone with a count of one. The chain has TRBV19 and TRBJ2-3; perhaps TRBD1 as D (5 bases). The CDR3 extends over 13 amino acids. Trimming left V 7 bases short and J 1 base short, with 9 bases between. Germline V gene lookup returns CDR1 LNHDA and CDR2 SQIVND (reference sequence). The DNA for the CDR3 is TGTGCCAGTACAAGGGGTGGCACAGATACGCAGTATTTT. Protein sequence: CASTRGGTDTQYF.

The chain is built from TRBV11-2 and TRBJ2-7, with TRBD2 matching over 13 bases. The germline gives CDR1 SGHAT, CDR2 FQNNGV. After removal of 1 base from V and 4 bases from J, the junction contained 7 bases not matched to a gene. This CDR3 contains 17 residues. The CDR3 nucleotides are TGTGCCAGCAGCTTAGGGACTAGCGGGAGTTCTCTTTACGAGCAGTACTTC. This encodes CASSLGTSGSSLYEQYF.

The genes are TRBV2 and TRBJ2-1, with D uncertain. The germline V gene encodes CDR1 SNHLY and CDR2 FYNNEI. Trimming shortened V by 3 bases and J by 0 bases, and 9 bases separated the two germline ends. This CDR3 has 15 amino acids. The CDR3 reads CASSEPGFSYNEQFF. CDR3 DNA: TGTGCCAGCAGTGAGCCCGGGTTCTCCTACAATGAGCAGTTCTTC.

The chain combines TRBV7-2 with TRBJ2-7, with 8 bases fitting TRBD2. Germline values: CDR1 SGHTA, CDR2 FQGNSA. The V gene end was trimmed by 4 bases and the J gene end by 7 bases; junction bases not matched to a gene: 12. The CDR3 covers 15 residues. The CDR3 DNA is TGTGCCAGCAGCTCGCCGGGACTAGGATCCTGGGAGCAGTACTTC. Translation: CASSSPGLGSWEQYF.

The chain uses TRBV10-3 and TRBJ2-7; D unresolved. The length of the CDR3 is 13 residues. The germline V gene has CDR1 ENHRY and CDR2 SYGVKD. V was cut by 2 bases and J by 7 bases, with 12 bases left in between. The CDR3 region is CAISEKALGEQYF. In DNA form, the CDR3 reads TGTGCCATCAGTGAGAAAGCCCTCGGTGAGCAGTACTTC.